This T cell receptor beta chain is from a study of cytomegalovirus exposure and HLA in healthy donors. At the level of the study: A previous analysis identified 100 million or so unique TCR beta sequences derived from approximately 190 million T cells.

Germline values: CDR1 SGHDT, CDR2 YYEEEE. The CDR3 covers 15 residues. V dropped 2 bases and J dropped 0 bases, with 8 bases sitting between them. Donors likely had unrecorded immune exposures despite being nominally healthy when sampled. 60 Vbeta and 13 Jbeta primers were used in PCR. The assay was immunoSEQ multiplex PCR, and TCRdb's table has in-frame clones only and misses some. Among some 200,000 clones listed, around three quarters were seen once. General study points: The classifier, whose performance was assessed in both the original and validation cohorts, reportedly diagnosed cytomegalovirus status with high specificity and sensitivity.

There are a few counts of this clone. Its cognate antigen is unknown. This chain connects TRBV5-6 to TRBJ1-4; D is ambiguous. This receptor was obtained from a woman aged 50 to 60 in good health and CMV-seronegative. Material for sequencing was PBMCs. The CDR3: CASSFGISTNEKLFF. CDR3 nucleotide sequence: TGTGCCAGCAGCTTCGGGATTTCAACTAATGAAAAACTGTTTTTT.